Described below is a single T cell receptor beta chain sequence and its context. The data are from a study of Graves' ophthalmopathy and Graves' hyperthyroidism. RNA transcripts were the template, and TCR beta CDR3 regions were amplified from them. In the first round, RT-PCR was carried out with HTBI primers, and a multiplex PCR formed the second round. TCRdb redid the calling of the multiplex PCR reads with MiXCR, one entry per CDR3 protein. This sample carries about 39,000 distinct CDR3 sequences, roughly 50% of them seen once, and the ten largest clones take approximately 27%. The V and J ends lost 3 bases and 4 bases respectively, with 9 bases between them. In germline, CDR1 is DFQATT, CDR2 SNEGSKA (reference sequence). The CDR3 length is 12 residues.

The rearrangement uses TRBV20-1 and TRBJ2-5; unclear D gene. This TCR came from an adult woman with stable Graves' hyperthyroidism. The sample comprised peripheral blood. CDR3 DNA sequence: TGCAGTGCTAGTTATACGGGAGAGACCCAGTACTTC. It is translated as CSASYTGETQYF.